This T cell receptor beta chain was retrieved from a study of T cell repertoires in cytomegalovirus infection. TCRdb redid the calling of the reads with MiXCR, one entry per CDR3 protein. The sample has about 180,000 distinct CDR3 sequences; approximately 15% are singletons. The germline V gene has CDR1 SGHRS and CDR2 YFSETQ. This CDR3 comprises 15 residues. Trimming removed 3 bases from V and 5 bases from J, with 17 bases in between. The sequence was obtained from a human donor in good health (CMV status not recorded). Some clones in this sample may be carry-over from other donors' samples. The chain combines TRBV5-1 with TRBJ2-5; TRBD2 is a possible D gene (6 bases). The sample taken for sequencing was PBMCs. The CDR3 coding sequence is TGCGCCAGCAGCTCGGACACCTCTGGGGGGGAGACCCAGTACTTC. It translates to CASSSDTSGGETQYF.